Listed below are T cell receptor beta chains from one sample, sequenced in a study of blood T cell repertoires in COVID-19. Profiled with immunoSEQ multiplex PCR; TCRdb holds only in-frame clones, not every one. The table records 50,000 to 65,000 clones, approximately 82% of them present only once. Material for sequencing was peripheral blood. The origin of the receptors is a human donor in a cohort sampled during active COVID-19. Both conserved end residues are trimmed from each CDR3. Fields, in order: clone size, V gene, J gene, CDR3 protein. A clone size is listed for some rows: how often the clone was seen (once, few, many), or a class if it is expanded.

abundance: .
v_gene: TRBV19
j_gene: TRBJ1-1
CDR3aa: ASRSGQGDTEAF

abundance: once
v_gene: TRBV9
j_gene: TRBJ2-2
CDR3aa: ASSVGILGGGELF

abundance: once
v_gene: TRBV5-4
j_gene: TRBJ2-1
CDR3aa: ASSLAERDSYNEQF

abundance: .
v_gene: TRBV11-2
j_gene: TRBJ2-5
CDR3aa: ASSYGQGARETQY

abundance: once
v_gene: TRBV18
j_gene: TRBJ1-2
CDR3aa: ASSPIGQGKRGGYT

abundance: .
v_gene: TRBV3-1/TRBV3-2
j_gene: TRBJ2-1
CDR3aa: ASSLRAYNEQF

abundance: .
v_gene: TRBV24-1
j_gene: TRBJ2-3
CDR3aa: ATSDPRAGGRDTQY

abundance: .
v_gene: TRBV5-4
j_gene: TRBJ2-2
CDR3aa: ASSYGLGQGTGELF

abundance: .
v_gene: TRBV18
j_gene: TRBJ2-7
CDR3aa: ASSPFTGQISYEQY

abundance: once
v_gene: TRBV27
j_gene: TRBJ1-6
CDR3aa: ASSLGQTNSPLH

abundance: few
v_gene: TRBV2
j_gene: TRBJ1-5
CDR3aa: ASSLDQPQH

abundance: .
v_gene: TRBV4-2
j_gene: TRBJ2-2
CDR3aa: ASSRGPQTSGTNTGELF

abundance: few
v_gene: TRBV14
j_gene: TRBJ2-5
CDR3aa: ASSPLAGGPKTQY

abundance: .
v_gene: TRBV3-1/TRBV3-2
j_gene: TRBJ1-2
CDR3aa: ASSQETRGWYGYT

abundance: .
v_gene: TRBV6-5
j_gene: TRBJ2-5
CDR3aa: ASSFNGQQETQY

abundance: few
v_gene: TRBV20-1
j_gene: TRBJ2-6
CDR3aa: SASGAAGQGATGANVLT

abundance: .
v_gene: TRBV4-1
j_gene: TRBJ1-4
CDR3aa: ASSQILGAVNEKLF

abundance: many
v_gene: TRBV2
j_gene: TRBJ1-5
CDR3aa: ASSAATGEGEPQH

abundance: .
v_gene: TRBV5-4
j_gene: TRBJ1-2
CDR3aa: ASSLGGGYGYT

abundance: .
v_gene: TRBV4-2
j_gene: TRBJ1-1
CDR3aa: ASSQDPGGIYTDTEAF

abundance: once
v_gene: TRBV6-5
j_gene: TRBJ2-2
CDR3aa: ASRTPLSGELF

abundance: once
v_gene: TRBV27
j_gene: TRBJ1-1
CDR3aa: ASSLMGGRTEAF